This entry concerns a single T cell receptor beta chain. V shed 6 bases, J shed 5 bases, and the junction held 5 bases outside the gene matches. The CDR3 is made up of 15 amino acids. Germline CDR1 is SNHLY and CDR2 is FYNNEI. Using immunoSEQ multiplex PCR, the repertoire was profiled, and TCRdb retains in-frame clones only, with some absent. The table has around 15,000 clones, around 87% seen once. This specimen comes from a study of T cells in localized non-small cell lung cancer. The TCR comes from a male donor older than 55 with stage II lung adenocarcinoma. Material: peripheral blood mononuclear cells, obtained before any cancer treatment. J is TRBJ2-1 and V is TRBV2; the match to TRBD2 covers 12 bases. CDR3 DNA sequence: TGTGCCAGCAGATTGACTAGCGGGGGACACAATGAGCAGTTCTTC. It translates to CASRLTSGGHNEQFF.